The 9 T cell receptor beta chains below were found in one sample sequenced in a study of blood T cell repertoires in COVID-19. The assay was immunoSEQ multiplex PCR, and TCRdb's table has in-frame clones only and misses some. The table includes approximately 130,000 clones, around 85% detected once. The sample comprised peripheral blood. The receptors were sampled from a human donor in a cohort sampled during active COVID-19.

CDR3 sequence (DNA): TGTGCCAGCAGTTCCCAGGGGGAAACTGAAGCTTTCTTT. Translation: CASSSQGETEAFF. The genes are TRBV12-3 or TRBV12-4 and TRBJ1-1; 7 bases are shared with TRBD1. This CDR3 comprises 13 residues. The V gene end was trimmed by 4 bases and the J gene end by 5 bases; junction bases not matched to a gene: 4.

V and J are TRBV6-2 or TRBV6-3 and TRBJ1-1, with D hard to call. The CDR3 extends over 13 amino acids. Germline-derived CDR1 and CDR2 are MNHEY and SVGEGT. Trimming stripped 2 bases from V and 8 bases from J, with 12 bases between. The CDR3 nucleotides read TGTGCCAGCAGTTACGAACCGAGGGTCGAAGCTTTCTTT. This codes for CASSYEPRVEAFF.

The chain employs TRBV10-3 and TRBJ1-2, with TRBD1 matching 7 bases. The CDR3 is 17 amino acids. V gave up 0 bases and J gave up 1 base; unmatched junction bases: 8. Germline V gene lookup returns CDR1 ENHRY and CDR2 SYGVKD. The CDR3 here is CAISESRRGRINYGYTF. In DNA, the CDR3 is TGTGCCATCAGTGAGTCGAGGAGGGGGCGGATTAACTATGGCTACACCTTC.

The J gene is TRBJ1-2, the V gene TRBV9; TRBD1 matches at 7 bases. The V segment lost 0 bases and the J segment 0 bases; nucleotides outside the gene matches: 5. Per the germline V gene, CDR1 is SGDLS and CDR2 is YYNGEE. This CDR3 is built from 16 residues. CDR3 DNA sequence: TGTGCCAGCAGCGTAGAGGATACAGGGGCTAACTATGGCTACACCTTC. It translates to CASSVEDTGANYGYTF. The complete variable domain, with remaining parts taken from reference TRBV9 and TRBJ1-2, reads DSGVTQTPKHLITATGQRVTLRCSPRSGDLSVYWYQQSLDQGLQFLIQYYNGEERAKGNILERFSAQQFPDLHSELNLSSLELGDSALYFCASSVEDTGANYGYTFGSGTRLTVV.

CDR3 in amino acids: CASSSRGGSNTEAFF. The CDR3 coding sequence is TGTGCCAGCAGTTCCCGGGGGGGGTCGAACACTGAAGCTTTCTTT. The V call is TRBV7-9, the J call TRBJ1-1, with D perhaps TRBD1 (5 bases). Trimming left V 6 bases short and J 1 base short, with 15 bases between. The CDR3 runs 15 residues. Germline-derived CDR1 and CDR2 are SEHNR and FQNEAQ (reference sequence).

The chain has TRBV2 and TRBJ2-7; 9 positions agree with TRBD2. The V gene end was trimmed by 1 base and the J gene end by 7 bases; junction bases not matched to a gene: 8. CDR1 is SNHLY, CDR2 FYNNEI, per germline. The CDR3 loop spans 15 amino acids. The CDR3 sequence: CASSEGGGRAWEQYV. CDR3 DNA sequence: TGTGCCAGCAGTGAAGGCGGCGGGAGGGCCTGGGAGCAGTACGTC.

V is TRBV3-1 (or the pseudogene TRBV3-2) and J is TRBJ1-2, with TRBD1 as a possible D gene (5 bases). V lost 3 bases and J lost 8, with 13 bases in between. The CDR3 spans 13 residues. Germline loops: CDR1 LGHDT, CDR2 YNNKEL (reference sequence). CDR3 nucleotide sequence: TGTGCCAGCAGCCACTGGGGGACTGGGGGCTACACCTTC. Protein: CASSHWGTGGYTF.

V gene TRBV6-2 or TRBV6-3 combines with J gene TRBJ2-1, with 10 bases identical to TRBD1. The CDR3 has 17 amino acids. Germline V gene sequence: CDR1 MNHEY, CDR2 SVGEGT. J gave up 4 bases and V 0 bases, and 6 bases lay outside the gene matches. The CDR3 sequence: CASSYSPTGGLYNEQFF. The CDR3 nucleotides read TGTGCCAGCAGTTACTCGCCGACAGGGGGCCTTTACAATGAGCAGTTCTTC.

The CDR3 loop reads CASSYGGGVFINEQFF. CDR3 nucleotide sequence: TGTGCCAGCAGTTACGGGGGGGGCGTCTTCATCAATGAGCAGTTCTTC. V and J are TRBV6-5 and TRBJ2-1, with D possibly TRBD2 on 7 matching bases. The V and J ends lost 2 bases and 6 bases respectively, with 17 bases between them. The CDR3 runs 16 residues. In germline, CDR1 is MNHEY, CDR2 SVGAGI.